Below, 28 T cell receptor beta chains from the same sample are listed, as sequenced in a study of cytomegalovirus exposure and HLA in healthy donors. The PCR had 60 Vbeta and 13 Jbeta primers. Data came from immunoSEQ multiplex PCR; TCRdb stores just in-frame clones and leaves some out. This table has around 120,000 clones, 55% to 65% appearing once. Specimen: PBMCs. The receptor source for this set is a man aged 25 to 45 in good health and CMV-seropositive.

This clone was seen more than once but under ten times. The rearrangement uses TRBV27 and TRBJ2-7, with D perhaps matching TRBD2 (5 bases). CDR3 length: 13 residues. Germline V gene data show CDR1 as MNHEY and CDR2 as SMNVEV (reference sequence). Deletions cut 5 bases from V and 6 bases from J, with 14 bases between. The CDR3 bases are TGTGCCAGCAGTAAGATCGGTCGGGGCGAGCAGTACTTC. It translates to CASSKIGRGEQYF.

This sequence joins TRBV9 and TRBJ1-3; 7 bases are a match to TRBD1. Germline CDR1 is SGDLS and CDR2 is YYNGEE. Trimming at V came to 0 bases and at J to 4 bases, leaving 4 bases not matched to a gene. This CDR3 is built from 15 residues. The CDR3 region is CASSVGQGSGNTIYF. The CDR3 nucleotides read TGTGCCAGCAGCGTAGGACAGGGATCCGGAAACACCATATATTTT.

The chain uses TRBV13 and TRBJ1-2, with a tentative D call TRBD1 (5 bases). The germline V gene encodes CDR1 PRHDT and CDR2 FYEKMQ (reference sequence). Trimming cost V 3 bases and J 8 bases, with 16 bases left between them. The CDR3 is 14 residues long. CDR3 sequence reads: CASSFIDRWGGYTF. The CDR3 region has the DNA TGTGCCAGCAGCTTTATCGACAGATGGGGAGGCTACACCTTC. Full variable domain (rest looked up from reference TRBV13 and TRBJ1-2): AAGVIQSPRHLIKEKRETATLKCYPIPRHDTVYWYQQGPGQDPQFLISFYEKMQSDKGSIPDRFSAQQFSDYHSELNMSSLELGDSALYFCASSFIDRWGGYTFGSGTRLTVV.

The chain is built from TRBV5-1 and TRBJ2-3, with TRBD2 identical over 16 bases. V shed 5 bases and J 10 bases; nucleotides not matched to a gene: 10. Germline V gene sequence: CDR1 SGHRS, CDR2 YFSETQ. CDR3 length: 16 amino acids. The CDR3, as DNA: TGCGCCAGCAGAAGCGGGACTAGCGGGGGGGGCCTACCGCAGTATTTT. Translation: CASRSGTSGGGLPQYF.

The chain uses TRBV5-1 and TRBJ2-1; 9 bases agree with TRBD2. Per germline, CDR1 SGHRS and CDR2 YFSETQ. Unmatched junction bases numbered 13, after V lost 4 bases and J lost 5 bases. The CDR3 sequence is 17 residues long. The CDR3 protein is CASSPFLQRGANNEQFF. The DNA of the CDR3 is TGCGCCAGCAGCCCATTCCTACAGCGGGGGGCAAACAATGAGCAGTTCTTC.

This clone has a handful of counts. This sequence joins TRBV7-6 and TRBJ2-1; 8 positions match TRBD2. This CDR3 is 16 amino acids long. Trimming removed 6 bases from V and 0 bases from J; junction bases left unmatched: 7. Germline V lookup: CDR1 SGHVS, CDR2 FNYEAQ. CDR3 coding DNA: TGTGCCAGCAGAAAAGGACTAGCCGACTCCTACAATGAGCAGTTCTTC. Its translation: CASRKGLADSYNEQFF.

J is TRBJ1-2 and V is TRBV11-2; TRBD1 matches 7 bases. This CDR3 is built from 14 residues. The junction had 8 bases not matched to a gene; V was cut back by 5 bases and J by 5 bases. In germline, CDR1 is SGHAT, CDR2 FQNNGV. The CDR3 DNA reads TGTGCCAGCAGCGGCCGACAGGGACGATATGGCTACACCTTC. This gives the protein CASSGRQGRYGYTF. The whole variable domain, filled in from reference TRBV11-2 and TRBJ1-2, reads EAGVAQSPRYKIIEKRQSVAFWCNPISGHATLYWYQQILGQGPKLLIQFQNNGVVDDSQLPKDRFSAERLKGVDSTLKIQPAKLEDSAVYLCASSGRQGRYGYTFGSGTRLTVV.

This clone was observed a handful of times. The chain carries TRBV9 and TRBJ2-3, with TRBD2 matching 9 bases. From germline, CDR1 is SGDLS and CDR2 YYNGEE. Germline trimming cut 2 bases from V and 6 bases from J; bases unmatched to any gene: 16. The CDR3 has 18 residues. The CDR3 loop reads CASSVGGGGGAVPDTQYF. The CDR3 DNA is TGTGCCAGCAGCGTTGGAGGGGGCGGGGGGGCCGTACCGGATACGCAGTATTTT. Drawing the rest from reference TRBV9 and TRBJ2-3, the complete variable domain is DSGVTQTPKHLITATGQRVTLRCSPRSGDLSVYWYQQSLDQGLQFLIQYYNGEERAKGNILERFSAQQFPDLHSELNLSSLELGDSALYFCASSVGGGGGAVPDTQYFGPGTRLTVL.

J is TRBJ2-1 and V is TRBV19, with D uncertain. Between the trimmed V and J ends, which lost 3 bases and 2 bases, there was a span of 5 bases. The CDR3 length is 13 residues. CDR1 and CDR2 (germline): LNHDA, SQIVND (reference sequence). The CDR3 protein is CASSMATYNEQFF. In DNA form, the CDR3 reads TGTGCCAGTAGTATGGCAACCTACAATGAGCAGTTCTTC.

This clone appeared a few times. The chain carries TRBV28 and TRBJ2-7, with 7 bases that match TRBD1. Germline CDR1 reads MDHEN; CDR2 reads SYDVKM. This CDR3 comprises 13 residues. The V and J ends lost 5 bases and 1 base, in that order; junction bases with no gene match: 2. CDR3 protein: CASSPGQSYEQYF. Written as DNA, the CDR3 is TGTGCCAGCAGTCCGGGACAGTCCTACGAGCAGTACTTC.

In this sample, this clone turned up a few times. The chain has TRBV2 and TRBJ1-1; 8 nucleotides line up with TRBD1. This CDR3 contains 13 residues. V lost 7 bases to trimming and J lost 3 bases; unmatched junction nucleotides: 4. Germline V gene sequence: CDR1 SNHLY, CDR2 FYNNEI. CDR3 sequence (DNA): TGTGCCAGCAAACAGGGGGTGGACACTGAAGCTTTCTTT. It codes for CASKQGVDTEAFF. The full variable domain, completed using reference TRBV2 and TRBJ1-1, is EPEVTQTPSHQVTQMGQEVILRCVPISNHLYFYWYRQILGQKVEFLVSFYNNEISEKSEIFDDQFSVERPDGSNFTLKIRSTKLEDSAMYFCASKQGVDTEAFFGQGTRLTVV.

This sequence joins TRBV19 and TRBJ1-3; D is undetermined. Trimming shortened V by 5 bases and J by 0 bases, and 14 bases separated the two germline ends. This CDR3 spans 16 amino acids. Looked up from germline, CDR1 is LNHDA and CDR2 is SQIVND (reference sequence). CDR3: CASSVGVPRSGNTIYF. In DNA form, the CDR3 reads TGTGCCAGTAGTGTCGGGGTCCCCCGCTCTGGAAACACCATATATTTT.

V gene TRBV6-5 combines with J gene TRBJ2-7, with D perhaps TRBD2 (6 bases). Trimming removed 8 bases at V and 3 bases at J, with 14 bases between. Per germline, CDR1 MNHEY and CDR2 SVGAGI. CDR3 length equals 13 residues. The CDR3 DNA follows: TGTGCCAGCCCCCCCGGGGGTTTCTACGAGCAGTACTTC. The encoded protein is CASPPGGFYEQYF.

The chain carries TRBV5-1 and TRBJ1-1; 7 bases align to TRBD1. V was pared by 2 bases and J by 2 bases, with 3 bases of the junction left unmatched. Germline loops: CDR1 SGHRS, CDR2 YFSETQ. The CDR3 extends over 14 amino acids. CDR3 protein: CASSFGTDNTEAFF. The CDR3 region has the DNA TGCGCCAGCAGCTTCGGGACAGATAACACTGAAGCTTTCTTT. The entire variable domain, with the rest obtained from reference TRBV5-1 and TRBJ1-1, is as follows: KAGVTQTPRYLIKTRGQQVTLSCSPISGHRSVSWYQQTPGQGLQFLFEYFSETQRNKGNFPGRFSGRQFSNSRSEMNVSTLELGDSALYLCASSFGTDNTEAFFGQGTRLTVV.

The chain carries TRBV15 and TRBJ2-2; D gene uncertain. The germline V gene has CDR1 LNHNV and CDR2 YYDKDF (reference sequence). V was trimmed by 2 bases and J by 3 bases, leaving 7 bases between them. The CDR3 consists of 14 residues. The CDR3 protein is CATSRRVYTGELFF. The DNA for the CDR3 is TGTGCCACCAGCAGACGCGTATACACCGGGGAGCTGTTTTTT.

This chain joins TRBV19 and TRBJ2-7; D is unresolved. Germline lookup yields CDR1 LNHDA and CDR2 SQIVND (reference sequence). This CDR3 spans 13 amino acids. The V end was cut by 5 bases, the J end by 4 bases, with 12 bases between. CDR3 DNA sequence: TGTGCCAGTAGTGAGGTCTCCACTTACGAGCAGTACTTC. This codes for CASSEVSTYEQYF.

This chain links TRBV13 with TRBJ1-1, with a possible D match to TRBD1 (6 bases). The CDR3 runs to 14 residues. Germline-derived CDR1 and CDR2 are PRHDT and FYEKMQ (reference sequence). With 3 bases removed from V and 1 base from J, the gap between germline ends came to 9 bases. The DNA of the CDR3 is TGTGCCAGCAGCTTCGGACAGCCGAACACTGAAGCTTTCTTT. It specifies CASSFGQPNTEAFF.

The rearrangement uses TRBV6-6 and TRBJ2-1; maybe TRBD2 (6 bases). V dropped 4 bases and J dropped 5 bases, with 9 bases sitting between them. Germline V CDR1 and CDR2: MNHNY, SVGAGI (reference sequence). The CDR3 consists of 13 residues. CDR3 sequence: CASSFSGNNEQFF. In DNA, the CDR3 is TGTGCCAGCAGTTTTAGCGGAAACAATGAGCAGTTCTTC.

This clone was observed a handful of times. The V gene is TRBV13, the J gene TRBJ2-1; 8 bases fit TRBD2. The germline CDR1 and CDR2 sequences are PRHDT and FYEKMQ (reference sequence). The CDR3 has 15 residues. V dropped 5 bases and J dropped 10; count of bases not matched to a gene: 13. This chain's CDR3 is CASSGAQRGPREQFF. CDR3 sequence (DNA): TGTGCCAGCAGCGGGGCCCAGCGGGGGCCCCGCGAGCAGTTCTTC.

This sequence joins TRBV4-1 and TRBJ1-2, with 8 nucleotides matching TRBD1. V gave up 3 bases and J gave up 8 bases; unmatched junction bases: 17. Germline V lookup: CDR1 MGHRA, CDR2 YSYEKL. There are 17 residues in the CDR3. The CDR3 sequence is CASSHPGQGALIEGYTF. CDR3 DNA: TGCGCCAGCAGCCACCCGGGGCAGGGGGCCTTAATTGAGGGCTACACCTTC.

This clone was found a few times. This sequence joins TRBV7-2 and TRBJ2-3, with TRBD1 matching over 8 bases. V trimming: 5 bases; J trimming: 0 bases; junction bases outside the gene matches: 4. Germline CDR1 SGHTA, CDR2 FQGNSA. The CDR3 contains 15 residues. CDR3 DNA: TGTGCCAGCAGCCGAGGGACAGGAAGCACAGATACGCAGTATTTT. This encodes CASSRGTGSTDTQYF.

This chain uses TRBV4-1 with TRBJ1-3; possible D gene TRBD1, 5 bases. The germline V gene encodes CDR1 MGHRA and CDR2 YSYEKL. This CDR3 is built from 12 residues. Trimming pared 5 bases from V and 9 bases from J, leaving 11 bases between. Here the CDR3 reads CASSSRGGTIYF. Here the CDR3 DNA reads TGCGCCAGCAGCTCGAGGGGAGGCACCATATATTTT.

The rearrangement uses TRBV2 and TRBJ1-2, with a tentative D call TRBD1 (6 bases). Trimming pared 3 bases from V and 4 bases from J, leaving 9 bases between. The CDR3 runs 13 residues. The germline V gene has CDR1 SNHLY and CDR2 FYNNEI. In nucleotides, the CDR3 is TGTGCCAGCAGTGACAGGGGAATCTATGGCTACACCTTC. Amino acid sequence: CASSDRGIYGYTF.

The chain recombines TRBV29-1 with TRBJ2-7, with 11 nucleotides matching TRBD1. This CDR3 spans 14 amino acids. Per the germline V gene, CDR1 is SQVTM and CDR2 is ANQGSEA. The V segment lost 4 bases and the J segment 5 bases; nucleotides outside the gene matches: 7. The CDR3 DNA follows: TGCAGCGTTGTCGACCAGGACAGGGGGCACGAGCAGTACTTC. Encoded protein: CSVVDQDRGHEQYF.

The chain employs TRBV9 and TRBJ1-6; no firm D call. Per the germline V gene, CDR1 is SGDLS and CDR2 is YYNGEE. V lost 3 bases and J lost 0, with 7 bases in between. There are 15 residues in the CDR3. Here the CDR3 reads CASSAQSSYNSPLHF. Written as DNA, the CDR3 is TGTGCCAGCAGCGCACAGAGCTCCTATAATTCACCCCTCCACTTT.

This clone occurred once. J is TRBJ2-5 and V is TRBV15; 11 positions agree with TRBD2. The CDR3 totals 15 residues. V was clipped by 0 bases and J by 4 bases; unmatched bases: 1. Germline CDR1 is LNHNV and CDR2 is YYDKDF (reference sequence). The CDR3 DNA reads as TGTGCCACCAGCAGAGATAGCGGGGGGGCAGAGACCCAGTACTTC. The encoded protein is CATSRDSGGAETQYF.

This chain connects TRBV4-2 to TRBJ1-5; a weak D match, TRBD1 (5 bases). V was shortened by 4 bases and J by 6 bases, with 13 bases between the two germline ends. The CDR3 consists of 14 residues. Germline CDR1 reads LGHNA; CDR2 reads YNFKEQ. CDR3 nucleotide sequence: TGTGCCAGCAGCCTCCAGGGAATGGGTCAGCCCCAGCATTTT. This encodes CASSLQGMGQPQHF.

The V and J genes are TRBV10-3 and TRBJ1-2; 9 bases are shared with TRBD1. The CDR3 contains 14 residues. The V segment lost 4 bases and the J segment 8 bases; nucleotides outside the gene matches: 8. CDR1 ENHRY and CDR2 SYGVKD come from the germline V gene. CDR3 sequence: CAISVQGAGYGYTF. The CDR3 region has the DNA TGTGCCATCAGTGTACAGGGGGCAGGTTACGGCTACACCTTC.